This TCR beta chain was sequenced in a study of blood T cell repertoires in COVID-19. Study-level background: Some COVID-19 samples were acute and others convalescent; all came from the United States, Italy and Spain. T cells, B-cell-depleted T cells, or PBMCs supplied cDNA or gDNA.

Per the original methods: Reference gene primers were amplified, and this amplification served to estimate nucleated cell counts. Repertoires were generated with immunoSEQ multiplex PCR, while TCRdb's copy carries only in-frame clones and drops some. The V and J calls and the clone size are those of that table, but D and trimming were determined from the DNA. The sample has approximately 260,000 clones, 89% seen once. This CDR3 spans 9 amino acids. This sequence was found in a woman aged 40 to 50 who had recovered from COVID-19. Sequencing was done on a sample of peripheral blood. The V and J genes are TRBV21-1 and TRBJ2-2; TRBD2 is the table's D call, not checked against the DNA. TRBV21-1 is tagged as a pseudogene. CDR3 in DNA: TGTGCCACTACCGGGGAGCTGTTTTTT. It is translated as CATTGELFF.